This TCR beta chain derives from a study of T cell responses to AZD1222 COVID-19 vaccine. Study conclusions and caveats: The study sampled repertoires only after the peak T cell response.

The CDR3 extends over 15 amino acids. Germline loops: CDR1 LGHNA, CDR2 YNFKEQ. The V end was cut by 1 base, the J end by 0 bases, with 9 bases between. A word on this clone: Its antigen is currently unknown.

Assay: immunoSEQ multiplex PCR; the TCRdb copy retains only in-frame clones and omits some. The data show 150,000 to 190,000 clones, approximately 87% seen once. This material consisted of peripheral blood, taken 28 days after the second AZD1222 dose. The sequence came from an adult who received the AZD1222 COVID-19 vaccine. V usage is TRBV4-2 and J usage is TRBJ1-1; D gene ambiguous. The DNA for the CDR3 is TGTGCCAGCAGCCAAGTTGGCAGTTTGAACACTGAAGCTTTCTTT. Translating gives CASSQVGSLNTEAFF.